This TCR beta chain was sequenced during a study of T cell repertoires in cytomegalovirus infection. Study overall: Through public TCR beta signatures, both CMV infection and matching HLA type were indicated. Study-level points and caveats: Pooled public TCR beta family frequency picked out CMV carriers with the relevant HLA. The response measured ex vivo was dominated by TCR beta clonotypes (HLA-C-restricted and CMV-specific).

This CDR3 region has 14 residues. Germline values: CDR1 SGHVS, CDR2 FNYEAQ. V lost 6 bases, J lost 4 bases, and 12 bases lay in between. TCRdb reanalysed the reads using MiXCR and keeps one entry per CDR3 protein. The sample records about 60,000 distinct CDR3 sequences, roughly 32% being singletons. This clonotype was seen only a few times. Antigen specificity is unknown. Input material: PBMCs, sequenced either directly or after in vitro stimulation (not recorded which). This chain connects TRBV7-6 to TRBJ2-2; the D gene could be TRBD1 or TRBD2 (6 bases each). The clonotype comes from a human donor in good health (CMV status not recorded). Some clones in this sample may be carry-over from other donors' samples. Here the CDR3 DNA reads TGTGCCAGCAGTAGGGGGACTTTCACCGGGGAGCTGTTTTTT. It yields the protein CASSRGTFTGELFF.